The present entry profiles one T cell receptor (beta chain) with its context. Its antigen is not known. These data are taken from a study of cytomegalovirus exposure and HLA in healthy donors. Primers included in the PCR were 60 Vbeta and 13 Jbeta primers. TCRdb's copy holds only in-frame clones and misses some; the assay was immunoSEQ multiplex PCR. The sample has under 250,000 clones; over 70% are singletons. Trimming took 3 bases from V and 0 from J; bases not matched to a gene: 7. The CDR3 has 17 amino acids. Per germline, CDR1 LNHDA and CDR2 SQIVND (reference sequence). General study findings and limits: Presence/absence comparisons presumed near-even sequencing depth among donors. Cytomegalovirus status was reportedly diagnosed by the classifier with high sensitivity and specificity.

The sample comprised PBMCs. The receptor's source is a boy between 2 and 10 years old in good health and CMV-seronegative. The rearrangement joins TRBV19 to TRBJ1-5; TRBD1 matches 8 bases. The CDR3 nucleotides are TGTGCCAGTAGTATGGCAGGGGGCTCCTATAGCAATCAGCCCCAGCATTTT. Protein: CASSMAGGSYSNQPQHF.